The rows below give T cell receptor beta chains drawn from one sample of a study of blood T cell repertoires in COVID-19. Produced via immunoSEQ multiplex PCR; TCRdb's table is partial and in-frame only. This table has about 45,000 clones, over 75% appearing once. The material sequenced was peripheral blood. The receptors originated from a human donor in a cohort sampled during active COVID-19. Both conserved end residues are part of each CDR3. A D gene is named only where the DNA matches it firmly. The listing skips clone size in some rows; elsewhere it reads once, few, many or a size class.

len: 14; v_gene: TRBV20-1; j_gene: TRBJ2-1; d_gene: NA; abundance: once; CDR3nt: TGCAGTGCTAGTATCGGGGGGCGCGGCGATGAGCAGTTCTTC; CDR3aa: CSASIGGRGDEQFF
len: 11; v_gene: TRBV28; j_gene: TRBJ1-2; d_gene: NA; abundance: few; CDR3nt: TGTGCCAGCACGCGGGCATATGGCTACACCTTC; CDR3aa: CASTRAYGYTF
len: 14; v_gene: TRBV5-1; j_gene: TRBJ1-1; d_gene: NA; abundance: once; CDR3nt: TGCGCCAGCAGCTTGGATAGGGGGAACACTGAAGCTTTCTTT; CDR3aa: CASSLDRGNTEAFF
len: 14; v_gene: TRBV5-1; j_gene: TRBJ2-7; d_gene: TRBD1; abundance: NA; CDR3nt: TGCGCCAGCAGCTTGGGGACCACAGGGGGCGAGCAGTACTTC; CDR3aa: CASSLGTTGGEQYF
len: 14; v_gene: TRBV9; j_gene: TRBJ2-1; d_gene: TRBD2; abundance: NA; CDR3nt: TGTGCCAGCTTGATACTAGCGGGAGGGGGTGAGCAGTTCTTC; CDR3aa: CASLILAGGGEQFF
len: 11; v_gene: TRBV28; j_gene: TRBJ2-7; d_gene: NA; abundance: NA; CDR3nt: TGTGCCAGCAGTGGATCAGGGGAGCAGTACTTC; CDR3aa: CASSGSGEQYF
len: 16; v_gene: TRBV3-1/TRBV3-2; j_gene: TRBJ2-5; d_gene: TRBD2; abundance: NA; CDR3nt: TGTGCCAGCAGCCGAGGGACTAGCGGGGTCTGGGGGACCCAGTACTTC; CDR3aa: CASSRGTSGVWGTQYF
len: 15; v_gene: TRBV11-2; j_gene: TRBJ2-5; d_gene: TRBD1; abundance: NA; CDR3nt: TGTGCCAGCAGCTTACGACAGGGGGCGGGGGAGACCCAGTACTTC; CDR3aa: CASSLRQGAGETQYF
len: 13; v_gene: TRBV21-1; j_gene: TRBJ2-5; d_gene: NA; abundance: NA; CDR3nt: TGTGCCAGCACCCTTGGGGGAGGAGAGACCCAGTACTTC; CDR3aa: CASTLGGGETQYF
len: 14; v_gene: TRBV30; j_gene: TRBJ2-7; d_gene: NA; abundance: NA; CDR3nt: TGTGCCTGGACTGTAGCAGGGTTCGGATACGAGCAGTACTTC; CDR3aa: CAWTVAGFGYEQYF
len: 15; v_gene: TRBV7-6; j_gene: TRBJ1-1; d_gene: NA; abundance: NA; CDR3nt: TGTGCCAGCAGCCCAAGGGGGGGGCTCAACACTGAAGCTTTCTTT; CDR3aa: CASSPRGGLNTEAFF
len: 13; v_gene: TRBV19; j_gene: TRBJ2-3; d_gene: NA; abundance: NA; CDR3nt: TGTGCCAGTAGTATGGACAGTCCAACAACGCAGTATTTT; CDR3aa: CASSMDSPTTQYF
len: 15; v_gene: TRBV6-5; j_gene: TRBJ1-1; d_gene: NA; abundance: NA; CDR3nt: TGTGCCAGCAGTACGGGGGGTCAATTGAGCACTGAAGCTTTCTTT; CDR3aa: CASSTGGQLSTEAFF
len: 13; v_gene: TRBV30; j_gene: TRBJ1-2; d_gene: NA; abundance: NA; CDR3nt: TGTGCCTGGAGTCGGAGGGATAACTATGGCTACACCTTC; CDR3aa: CAWSRRDNYGYTF
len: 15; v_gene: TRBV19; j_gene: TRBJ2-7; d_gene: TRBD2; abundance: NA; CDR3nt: TGTGCCAGTCGACTAGCGGGAGTGGGTCTCTACGAGCAGTACTTC; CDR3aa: CASRLAGVGLYEQYF
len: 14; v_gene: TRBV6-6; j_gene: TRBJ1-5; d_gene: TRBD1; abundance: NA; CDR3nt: TGTGCCAGCAGTTACGGGACAGGGAATCAGCCCCAGCATTTT; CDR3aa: CASSYGTGNQPQHF
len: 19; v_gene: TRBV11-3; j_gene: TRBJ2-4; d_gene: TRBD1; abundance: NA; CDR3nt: TGTGCCAGCAGCTTAGAAGTAGGGACAGGGGGCGGGGCCAAAAACATTCAGTACTTC; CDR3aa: CASSLEVGTGGGAKNIQYF
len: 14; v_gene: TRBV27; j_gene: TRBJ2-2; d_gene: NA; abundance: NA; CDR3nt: TGTGCCAGCAGTTTATACTTAGCGGTCGGGGAGCTGTTTTTT; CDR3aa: CASSLYLAVGELFF
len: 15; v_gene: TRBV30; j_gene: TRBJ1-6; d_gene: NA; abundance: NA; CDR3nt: TGTGCCTGGAGTGAGGACTTCTTTTATAATTCACCCCTCCACTTT; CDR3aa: CAWSEDFFYNSPLHF
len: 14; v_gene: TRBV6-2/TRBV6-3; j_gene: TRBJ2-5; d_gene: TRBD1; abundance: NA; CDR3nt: TGTGCCAGCAGTTACGGGACAGAACAAGAGACCCAGTACTTC; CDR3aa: CASSYGTEQETQYF
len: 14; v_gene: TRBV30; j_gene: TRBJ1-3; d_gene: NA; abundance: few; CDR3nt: TGTGCCTGGAGTGACAGAAGCTCTGGAAACACCATATATTTT; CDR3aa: CAWSDRSSGNTIYF
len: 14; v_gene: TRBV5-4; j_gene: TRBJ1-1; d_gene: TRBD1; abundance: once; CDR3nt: TGTGCCAGCAGTTCCGACAGGGTTAACACTGAAGCTTTCTTT; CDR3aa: CASSSDRVNTEAFF
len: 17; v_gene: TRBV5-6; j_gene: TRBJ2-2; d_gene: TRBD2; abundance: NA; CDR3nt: TGTGCCAGCAGCTTGGCCGGGACTAGCGGGAACACCGGGGAGCTGTTTTTT; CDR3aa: CASSLAGTSGNTGELFF
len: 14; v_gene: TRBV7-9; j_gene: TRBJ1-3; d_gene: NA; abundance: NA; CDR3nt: TGTGCCAGCAGCTCCGCGGACTCTGGAAACACCATATATTTT; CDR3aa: CASSSADSGNTIYF
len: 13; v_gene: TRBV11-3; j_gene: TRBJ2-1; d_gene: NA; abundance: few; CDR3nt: TGTGCCAGCAGCTCCCGGACTACAAATGAGCAGTTCTTC; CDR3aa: CASSSRTTNEQFF
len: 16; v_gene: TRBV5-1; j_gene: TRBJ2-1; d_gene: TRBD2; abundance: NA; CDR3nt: TGCGCCAGCACCTCCTCGGGGGGACTAGCCTACAATGAGCAGTTCTTC; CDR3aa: CASTSSGGLAYNEQFF
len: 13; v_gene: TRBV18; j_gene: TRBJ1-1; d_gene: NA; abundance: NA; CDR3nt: TGTGCCAGCTCACGGCGACAAGACACTGAAGCTTTCTTT; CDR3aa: CASSRRQDTEAFF
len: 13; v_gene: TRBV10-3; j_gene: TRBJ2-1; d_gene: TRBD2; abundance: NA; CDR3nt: TGTGCCATCAGTCTAGCGGGAACAAATGAGCAGTTCTTC; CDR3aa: CAISLAGTNEQFF
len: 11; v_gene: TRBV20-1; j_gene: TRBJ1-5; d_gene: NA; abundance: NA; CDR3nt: TGCAGTGCTACCCCTTATCAGCCCCAGCATTTT; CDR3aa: CSATPYQPQHF
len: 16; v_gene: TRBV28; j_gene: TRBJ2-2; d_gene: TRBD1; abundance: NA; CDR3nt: TGTGCCAGCAGTGTTCCCGGGACAGGGAGCGTCGGGGAGCTGTTTTTT; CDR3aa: CASSVPGTGSVGELFF
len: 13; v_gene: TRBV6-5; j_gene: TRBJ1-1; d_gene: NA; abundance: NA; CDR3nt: TGTGCCACTTCAGGGGCGCCGAGAACTGAAGCTTTCTTT; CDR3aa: CATSGAPRTEAFF
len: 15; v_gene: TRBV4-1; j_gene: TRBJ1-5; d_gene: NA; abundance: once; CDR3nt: TGCGCCAGCAGCCCGGACACCCGTAACGGTCAGCCCCAGCATTTT; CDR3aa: CASSPDTRNGQPQHF
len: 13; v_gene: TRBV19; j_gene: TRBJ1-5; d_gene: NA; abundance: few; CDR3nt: TGTGCCAGTAGCCTACAGGGCTATCAGCCCCAGCATTTT; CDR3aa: CASSLQGYQPQHF
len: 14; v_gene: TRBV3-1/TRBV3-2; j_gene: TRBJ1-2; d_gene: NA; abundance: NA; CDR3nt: TGTGCCAGCAGCCAAAGGGGCATATCCTATGGCTACACCTTC; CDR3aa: CASSQRGISYGYTF
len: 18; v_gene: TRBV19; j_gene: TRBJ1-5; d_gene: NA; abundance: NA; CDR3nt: TGTGCCAGTAGTATGAGGTTTGGGGCCATCCTTCCTAATCAGCCCCAGCATTTT; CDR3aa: CASSMRFGAILPNQPQHF
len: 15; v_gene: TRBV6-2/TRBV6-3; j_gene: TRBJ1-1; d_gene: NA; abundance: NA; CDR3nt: TGTGCCAGCAGTTACCCGTCTTGGGACACCCTTGGAGCTTTCTTT; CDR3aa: CASSYPSWDTLGAFF
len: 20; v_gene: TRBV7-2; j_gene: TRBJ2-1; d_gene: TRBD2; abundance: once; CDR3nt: TGTGCCAGCAGCTTAGCCGTATCTATGGGACTAGCGCAGACCTACAATGAGCAGTTCTTC; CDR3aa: CASSLAVSMGLAQTYNEQFF
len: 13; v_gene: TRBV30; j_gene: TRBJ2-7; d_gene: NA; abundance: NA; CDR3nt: TGTGCCTGGAGTGTACAGTACAGCTACGAGCAGTACTTC; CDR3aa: CAWSVQYSYEQYF
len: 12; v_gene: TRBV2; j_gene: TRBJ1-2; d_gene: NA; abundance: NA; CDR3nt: TGTGCCAGCAGTTATGCGGGGGATGGCTACACCTTC; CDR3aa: CASSYAGDGYTF
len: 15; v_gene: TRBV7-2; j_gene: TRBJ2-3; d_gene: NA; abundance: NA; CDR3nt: TGTGCCAGCAGCTTAAGGACGTCGGAGGGGGATACGCAGTATTTT; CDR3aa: CASSLRTSEGDTQYF
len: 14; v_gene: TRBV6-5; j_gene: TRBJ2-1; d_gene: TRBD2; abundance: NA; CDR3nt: TGTGCCAGCAGTCCCCCGGGACTAGCCGATGAGCAGTTCTTC; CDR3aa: CASSPPGLADEQFF
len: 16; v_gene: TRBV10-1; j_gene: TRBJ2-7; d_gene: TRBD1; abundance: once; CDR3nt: TGCGCCAGCAGCGCCCATCCCCTAGGACAGGGCTACGAGCAGTACTTC; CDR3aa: CASSAHPLGQGYEQYF
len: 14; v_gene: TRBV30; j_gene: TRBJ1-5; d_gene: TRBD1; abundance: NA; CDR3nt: TGTGCCTGGGGACGGCAGGGGGCTATTCAGCCCCAGCATTTT; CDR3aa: CAWGRQGAIQPQHF
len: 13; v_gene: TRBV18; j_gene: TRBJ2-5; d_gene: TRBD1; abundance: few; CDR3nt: TGTGCCAGCTCACCGGACAGGGAAGAGACCCAGTACTTC; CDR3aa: CASSPDREETQYF
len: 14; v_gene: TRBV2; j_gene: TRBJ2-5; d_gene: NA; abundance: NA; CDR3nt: TGTGCCATCCGTTTGGGACTTTACAAAGAGACCCAGTACTTC; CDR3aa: CAIRLGLYKETQYF
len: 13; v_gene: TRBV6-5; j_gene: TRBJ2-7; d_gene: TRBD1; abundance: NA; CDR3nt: TGTGCCAGCAACTTGGGACAGGACTACGAGCAGTACTTC; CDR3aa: CASNLGQDYEQYF
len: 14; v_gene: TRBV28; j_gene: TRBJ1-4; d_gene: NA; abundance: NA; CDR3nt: TGTGCCAGCAGCCGCCCGGGACATAGTGGAAAACTGTTTTTT; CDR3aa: CASSRPGHSGKLFF
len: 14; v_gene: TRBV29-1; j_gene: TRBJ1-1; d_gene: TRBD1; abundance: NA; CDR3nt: TGCAGCGTGGACAGGGGGCTTGAGGACACTGAAGCTTTCTTT; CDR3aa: CSVDRGLEDTEAFF